Presented here are 14 T cell receptor beta chains from one specimen sequenced in a study of early T cells in non-severe SARS-CoV-2 infection. TCRdb re-derived calls from the 5' RACE reads in MiXCR, one entry per CDR3 protein. Counted here are 75,000 to 100,000 distinct CDR3 sequences, 16% occurring once; the ten biggest clones make up 1.3%. The sequenced sample consisted of whole blood. The receptors here all came from an adult who was a healthcare worker with PCR-confirmed SARS-CoV-2 infection or an uninfected control (not recorded which).

The CDR3 reads CASSLGGDRANSPLHF. CDR3 nucleotides: TGCGCCAGCAGCTTGGGGGGAGACAGGGCCAATTCACCCCTCCACTTT. The J gene is TRBJ1-6, the V gene TRBV5-1; the match to TRBD1 covers 7 bases. Germline loops: CDR1 SGHRS, CDR2 YFSETQ. After removal of 0 bases from V and 7 bases from J, the junction contained 7 bases not matched to a gene. The CDR3 covers 16 residues.

This clonotype appeared a few times. Here the CDR3 DNA reads TGTGCCAGCACCAGACCCGGGACTAGTAGTGAGACCCAGTACTTC. Translated, it gives CASTRPGTSSETQYF. V gene TRBV6-1 combines with J gene TRBJ2-5; 8 bases agree with TRBD2. Germline lookup yields CDR1 MNHNS and CDR2 SASEGT. The CDR3 spans 15 residues. Trimming removed 7 bases from V and 5 bases from J; junction bases left unmatched: 12.

This clonotype was picked up a small number of times. The CDR3 loop reads CASSPIGTTVKLFF. CDR3 sequence (DNA): TGTGCCAGCAGCCCAATAGGGACCACTGTAAAACTGTTTTTT. The J gene is TRBJ1-4, the V gene TRBV28, with a tentative D call TRBD1 (5 bases). The CDR3 loop spans 14 amino acids. V lost 6 bases and J lost 10, with 18 bases in between. Per the germline V gene, CDR1 is MDHEN and CDR2 is SYDVKM.

This clonotype came up a few times. The chain combines TRBV13 with TRBJ2-2; a possible D gene is TRBD1 (5 bases). Germline V gene lookup returns CDR1 PRHDT and CDR2 FYEKMQ (reference sequence). Trimming shortened V by 3 bases and J by 0 bases, and 8 bases separated the two germline ends. The CDR3 extends over 15 amino acids. CDR3 nucleotide sequence: TGTGCCAGCAGCTTCTGGACATCGAACACCGGGGAGCTGTTTTTT. The encoded protein is CASSFWTSNTGELFF.

This chain uses TRBV10-2 with TRBJ2-5, with 9 bases fitting TRBD1. Germline V gives CDR1 WSHSY, CDR2 SAAADI. V shed 0 bases, J shed 9 bases, and the junction held 8 bases outside the gene matches. The CDR3 has 15 residues. Written as DNA, the CDR3 is TGCGCCAGCAGTGAGTCGGTGACAGGGGGGTCGGCCCAGTACTTC. Translation gives CASSESVTGGSAQYF.

The chain links TRBV6-6 to TRBJ2-3, with 9 bases lining up with TRBD1. The CDR3 is made up of 16 amino acids. Trimming cost V 4 bases and J 5 bases; bases outside gene matches: 10. From germline, CDR1 is MNHNY and CDR2 SVGAGI (reference sequence). DNA of the CDR3: TGTGCCAGCAGTTCCGGACAGGGGAAAAGGGAAGATACGCAGTATTTT. This encodes CASSSGQGKREDTQYF.

This clonotype was detected a few times. The junction shows a germline mismatch at one end, possibly a read error. The rearrangement uses TRBV20-1 and TRBJ1-3; D gene uncertain. Germline CDR1 and CDR2: DFQATT and SNEGSKA (reference sequence). The CDR3 is 15 amino acids. The CDR3 DNA reads TGCAGTGCAAGAGATCAGACCCGGGCAGGAAACACCATATATTTT. Its protein product is CSARDQTRAGNTIYF.

The chain is built from TRBV10-3 and TRBJ2-3, with 8 bases that match TRBD2. This CDR3 has 14 residues. Trimming removed 8 bases from V and 3 bases from J; junction bases left unmatched: 7. Per the germline V gene, CDR1 is ENHRY and CDR2 is SYGVKD. The DNA for the CDR3 is TGTGCCATCCGGGGGGGACCGACTACAGATACGCAGTATTTT. Its protein is CAIRGGPTTDTQYF.

This clonotype turned up a few times. The rearrangement uses TRBV7-2 and TRBJ2-3, with 7 bases fitting TRBD2. CDR3 length: 14 amino acids. Germline values: CDR1 SGHTA, CDR2 FQGNSA. The trim removed 7 bases at V and 0 bases at J, leaving 4 bases unmatched. Written as DNA, the CDR3 is TGTGCCAGCACGCGCGGGGGTAGCACAGATACGCAGTATTTT. Amino acid sequence: CASTRGGSTDTQYF.

This clonotype was counted at least ten times. The rearrangement uses TRBV20-1 and TRBJ2-7; 9 bases are shared with TRBD1. The CDR3 is 14 amino acids. The germline V gene encodes CDR1 DFQATT and CDR2 SNEGSKA (reference sequence). V dropped 3 bases and J dropped 4; count of bases not matched to a gene: 7. CDR3 bases: TGCAGTGCTAGTGTAGGACAGGGGATATACGAGCAGTACTTC. This codes for CSASVGQGIYEQYF.

This clonotype was seen only a few times. This rearrangement joins TRBV5-1 to TRBJ1-6; 7 bases match TRBD1. CDR1 and CDR2 (germline): SGHRS, YFSETQ. The V segment lost 4 bases and the J segment 9 bases; nucleotides outside the gene matches: 10. CDR3 size: 15 residues. This CDR3 is CASSLFQGVSSPLHF. The CDR3 region has the DNA TGCGCCAGCAGCCTCTTTCAGGGGGTGTCTTCACCCCTCCACTTT.

This clonotype was observed many times. The rearrangement joins TRBV19 to TRBJ2-1, with TRBD2 identical over 8 bases. The CDR3 runs to 17 residues. Germline V gene data show CDR1 as LNHDA and CDR2 as SQIVND (reference sequence). The V gene end was trimmed by 0 bases and the J gene end by 4 bases; junction bases not matched to a gene: 8. The CDR3 bases are TGTGCCAGTAGTATAGATCATGATAGCGGGGTATACAATGAGCAGTTCTTC. Protein product: CASSIDHDSGVYNEQFF.

The gene calls are TRBV27 and TRBJ2-7, with a possible D match to TRBD1 (5 bases). Trimming shortened V by 6 bases and J by 3 bases, and 12 bases separated the two germline ends. Germline V gene data show CDR1 as MNHEY and CDR2 as SMNVEV (reference sequence). The length of the CDR3 is 13 residues. The chain's CDR3 is CASRPSDSYEQYF. For the CDR3, the DNA is TGTGCCAGCAGACCTTCAGACAGCTACGAGCAGTACTTC.

The rearrangement uses TRBV30 and TRBJ2-7; D remains unclear. Germline V gene lookup returns CDR1 GTSNPN and CDR2 SVGIG (reference sequence). The V end lost 0 bases, the J end lost 2 bases, and 11 bases lay between the germline ends. The CDR3 contains 14 residues. The CDR3 DNA is TGTGCCTGGAGTGTACTCAGCTACCCCTACGAGCAGTACTTC. This gives the protein CAWSVLSYPYEQYF.